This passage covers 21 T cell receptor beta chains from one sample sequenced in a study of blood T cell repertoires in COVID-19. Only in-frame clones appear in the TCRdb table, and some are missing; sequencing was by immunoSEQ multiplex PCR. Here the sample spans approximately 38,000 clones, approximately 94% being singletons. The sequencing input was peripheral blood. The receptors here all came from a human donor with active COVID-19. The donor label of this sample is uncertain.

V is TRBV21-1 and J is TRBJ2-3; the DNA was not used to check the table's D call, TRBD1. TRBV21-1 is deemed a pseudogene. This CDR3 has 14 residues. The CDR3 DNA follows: TGTGCCAGCAAGGGACAGGGGGCAGGAGATACGCAGTATTTT. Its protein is CASKGQGAGDTQYF.

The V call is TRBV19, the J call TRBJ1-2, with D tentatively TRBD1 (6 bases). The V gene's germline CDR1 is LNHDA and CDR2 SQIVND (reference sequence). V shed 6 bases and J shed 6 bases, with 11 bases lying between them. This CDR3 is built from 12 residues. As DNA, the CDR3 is TGTGCCAGTAGGCCCGGACAGCATGGCTACACCTTC. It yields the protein CASRPGQHGYTF.

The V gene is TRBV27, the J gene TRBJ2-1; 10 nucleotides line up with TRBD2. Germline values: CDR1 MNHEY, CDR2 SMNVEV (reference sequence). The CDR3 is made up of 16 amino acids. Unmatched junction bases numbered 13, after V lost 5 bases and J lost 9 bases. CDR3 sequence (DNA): TGTGCCAGCAGTATTCTTCTAGCGGGAGTCTTTGGTGAGCAGTTCTTC. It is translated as CASSILLAGVFGEQFF.

The CDR3 here is CASSDSTGKQYF. CDR3 DNA sequence: TGTGCCAGCAGTGACTCGACAGGGAAGCAGTACTTC. The chain employs TRBV6-4 and TRBJ2-7, with 7 bases lining up with TRBD1. V dropped 0 bases and J dropped 8; count of bases not matched to a gene: 1. Germline V gives CDR1 MRHNA, CDR2 SNTAGT. This CDR3 contains 12 residues.

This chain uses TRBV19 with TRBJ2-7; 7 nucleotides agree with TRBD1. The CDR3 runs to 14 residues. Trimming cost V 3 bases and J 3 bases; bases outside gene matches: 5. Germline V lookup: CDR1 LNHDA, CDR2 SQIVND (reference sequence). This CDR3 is CASSISTGNYEQYF. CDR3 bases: TGTGCCAGTAGTATCTCGACAGGGAACTACGAGCAGTACTTC. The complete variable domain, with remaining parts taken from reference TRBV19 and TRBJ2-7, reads DGGITQSPKYLFRKEGQNVTLSCEQNLNHDAMYWYRQDPGQGLRLIYYSQIVNDFQKGDIAEGYSVSREKKESFPLTVTSAQKNPTAFYLCASSISTGNYEQYFGPGTRLTVT.

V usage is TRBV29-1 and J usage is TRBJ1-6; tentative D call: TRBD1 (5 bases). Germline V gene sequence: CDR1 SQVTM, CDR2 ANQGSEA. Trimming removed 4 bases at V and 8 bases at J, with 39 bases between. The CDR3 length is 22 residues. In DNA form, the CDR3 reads TGCAGCGTTGTAAAAACCCATAAATCCGAGTTATACAATAAAGACAGTGATTCACCCCTCCACTTT. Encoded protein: CSVVKTHKSELYNKDSDSPLHF.

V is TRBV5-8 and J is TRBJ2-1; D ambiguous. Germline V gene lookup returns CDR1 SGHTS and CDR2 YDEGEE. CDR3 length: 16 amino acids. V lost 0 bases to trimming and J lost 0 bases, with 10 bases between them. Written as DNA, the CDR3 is TGTGCCAGCAGCTTGGTCAGGCTCAGCTCCTACAATGAGCAGTTCTTC. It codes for CASSLVRLSSYNEQFF.

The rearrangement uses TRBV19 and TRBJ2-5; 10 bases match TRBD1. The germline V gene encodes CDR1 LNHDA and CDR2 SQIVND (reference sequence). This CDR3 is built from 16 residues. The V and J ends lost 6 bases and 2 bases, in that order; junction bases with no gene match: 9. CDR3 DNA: TGTGCCAGTAGCTATAGACAGGGGGCCCGACAAGAGACCCAGTACTTC. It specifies CASSYRQGARQETQYF.

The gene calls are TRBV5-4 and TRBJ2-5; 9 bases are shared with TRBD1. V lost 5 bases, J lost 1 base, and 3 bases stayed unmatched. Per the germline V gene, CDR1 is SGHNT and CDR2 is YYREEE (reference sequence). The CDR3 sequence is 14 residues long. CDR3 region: CASRGQGFQETQYF. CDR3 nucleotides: TGTGCCAGCAGAGGACAGGGGTTCCAAGAGACCCAGTACTTC.

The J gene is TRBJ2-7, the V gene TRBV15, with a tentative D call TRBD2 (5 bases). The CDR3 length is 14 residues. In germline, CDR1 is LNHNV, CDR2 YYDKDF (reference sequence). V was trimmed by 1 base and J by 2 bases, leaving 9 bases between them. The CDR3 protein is CATSRALDPYEQYF. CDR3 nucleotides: TGTGCCACCAGCAGAGCACTAGACCCCTACGAGCAGTACTTC.

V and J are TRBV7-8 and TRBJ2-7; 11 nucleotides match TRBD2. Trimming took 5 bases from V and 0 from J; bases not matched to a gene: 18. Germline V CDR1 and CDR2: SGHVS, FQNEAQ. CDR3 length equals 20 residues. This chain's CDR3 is CASSVQPPGLAVKVSYEQYF. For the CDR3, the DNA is TGTGCCAGCAGCGTACAGCCACCGGGACTAGCGGTTAAAGTCTCCTACGAGCAGTACTTC.

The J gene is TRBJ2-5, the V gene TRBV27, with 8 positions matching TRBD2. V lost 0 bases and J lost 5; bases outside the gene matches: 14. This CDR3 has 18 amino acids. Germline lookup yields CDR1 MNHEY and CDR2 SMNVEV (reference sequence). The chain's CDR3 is CASSLSPRPSGLGETQYF. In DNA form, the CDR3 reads TGTGCCAGCAGTTTATCCCCCCGCCCTAGCGGGTTGGGGGAGACCCAGTACTTC.

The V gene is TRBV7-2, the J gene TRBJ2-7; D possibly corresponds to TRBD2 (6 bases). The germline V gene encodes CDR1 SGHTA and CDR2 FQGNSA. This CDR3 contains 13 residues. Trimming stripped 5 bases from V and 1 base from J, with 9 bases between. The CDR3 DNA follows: TGTGCCAGCAGCCTGCGGGGATCCTACGAGCAGTACTTC. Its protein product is CASSLRGSYEQYF.

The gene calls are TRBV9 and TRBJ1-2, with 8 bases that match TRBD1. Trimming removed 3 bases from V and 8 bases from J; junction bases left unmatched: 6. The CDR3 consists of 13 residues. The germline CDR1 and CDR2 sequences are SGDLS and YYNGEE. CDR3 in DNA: TGTGCCAGCAGCGACCGGACAGGGTACGGCTACACCTTC. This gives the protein CASSDRTGYGYTF.

The CDR3 sequence is CASTQPGGLMDTQYF. The CDR3, as DNA: TGTGCCAGCACCCAACCGGGGGGGTTGATGGATACGCAGTATTTT. This chain connects TRBV5-4 to TRBJ2-3; 8 positions match TRBD2. The CDR3 has 15 residues. Germline V gene sequence: CDR1 SGHNT, CDR2 YYREEE (reference sequence). The V gene end was trimmed by 6 bases and the J gene end by 6 bases; junction bases not matched to a gene: 12.

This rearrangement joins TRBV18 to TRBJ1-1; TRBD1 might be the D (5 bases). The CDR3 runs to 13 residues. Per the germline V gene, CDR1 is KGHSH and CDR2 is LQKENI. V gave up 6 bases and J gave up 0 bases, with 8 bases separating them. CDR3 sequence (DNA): TGTGCCAGCTCTCAGGACATGAACACTGAAGCTTTCTTT. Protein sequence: CASSQDMNTEAFF.

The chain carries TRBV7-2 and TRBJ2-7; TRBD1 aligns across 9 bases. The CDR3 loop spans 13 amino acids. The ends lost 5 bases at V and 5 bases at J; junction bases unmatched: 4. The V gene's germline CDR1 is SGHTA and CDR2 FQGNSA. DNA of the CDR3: TGTGCCAGCAGCAGACAGGGGGACCACGAGCAGTACTTC. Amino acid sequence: CASSRQGDHEQYF.

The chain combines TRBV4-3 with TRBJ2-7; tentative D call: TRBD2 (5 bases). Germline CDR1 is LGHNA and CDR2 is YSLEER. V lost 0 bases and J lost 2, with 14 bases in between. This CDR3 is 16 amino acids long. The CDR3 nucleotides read TGCGCCAGCAGCCAAGAGGCGGGTGCTATCGCCTACGAGCAGTACTTC. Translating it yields CASSQEAGAIAYEQYF.

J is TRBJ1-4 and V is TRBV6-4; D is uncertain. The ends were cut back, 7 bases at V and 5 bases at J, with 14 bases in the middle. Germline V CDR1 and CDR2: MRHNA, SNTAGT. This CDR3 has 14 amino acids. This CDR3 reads CASTSGSYNEKLFF. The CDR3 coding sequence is TGTGCCAGCACCTCTGGCAGTTACAATGAAAAACTGTTTTTT.

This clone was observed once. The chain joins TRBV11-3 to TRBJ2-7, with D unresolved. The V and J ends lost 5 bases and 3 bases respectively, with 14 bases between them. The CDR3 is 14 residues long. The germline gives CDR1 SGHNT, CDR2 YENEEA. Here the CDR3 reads CASSQPGNDYEQYF. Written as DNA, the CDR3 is TGTGCCAGCAGCCAACCAGGAAATGACTACGAGCAGTACTTC.

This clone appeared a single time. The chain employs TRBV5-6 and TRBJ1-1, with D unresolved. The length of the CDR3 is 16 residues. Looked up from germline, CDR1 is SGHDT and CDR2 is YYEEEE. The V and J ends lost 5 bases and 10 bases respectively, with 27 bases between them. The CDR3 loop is CASSPFGYRPVEGAFF. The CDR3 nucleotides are TGTGCCAGCAGTCCCTTTGGGTACAGACCCGTGGAGGGAGCTTTCTTT.